The T cell receptor beta chain described here comes from a study of blood T cell repertoires in COVID-19. This CDR3 has 17 residues. V was clipped by 0 bases and J by 7 bases; unmatched bases: 11. CDR1 and CDR2 from the germline V gene are LGHNA and YSLEER. The method was immunoSEQ multiplex PCR; TCRdb's version includes in-frame clones alone and lacks a portion of them. The sample records fewer than 300,000 clones, 82% being singletons. The source material was peripheral blood. This chain links TRBV4-3 with TRBJ2-2; 7 bases are shared with TRBD2. The source is a woman under 30 with acute or convalescent COVID-19. In DNA form, the CDR3 reads TGCGCCAGCAGCCAAGATCGGGCTAGCGGACTGTTCGGGGAGCTGTTTTTT. Its translation: CASSQDRASGLFGELFF.